A selection of T cell receptor beta chains follows, all from one sample in a study of blood T cell repertoires in COVID-19. TCRdb's copy holds only in-frame clones and misses some; the assay was immunoSEQ multiplex PCR. Of roughly 160,000 clones listed, about 85% are singletons. The source material was peripheral blood. Source of these receptors: a man older than 75 with COVID-19, enrolled during active disease. CDR3s include the opening cysteine and the closing phenylalanine or tryptophan. The listing skips clone size in some rows; elsewhere it reads once, few, many or a size class.

clone size	V gene	J gene	CDR3 protein
NA	TRBV4-3	TRBJ2-3	CASSQSGGVDTQYF
NA	TRBV28	TRBJ1-5	CASSYPDRGHQPQHF
NA	TRBV11-3	TRBJ2-3	CASSPWTWRGGGPDTQYF
NA	TRBV9	TRBJ1-3	CASSVRASGGTGNTIYF
NA	TRBV29-1	TRBJ2-7	CSVGQGGYEQYF
NA	TRBV4-1	TRBJ1-2	CASSQVGTRESYGYTF
few	TRBV11-3	TRBJ1-4	CASSGRTGFNEKLFF
once	TRBV19	TRBJ1-5	CASQPGGHQPQHF
NA	TRBV10-3	TRBJ2-1	CAISALGPRSYNEQFF
NA	TRBV6-6	TRBJ1-1	CASSTPNTEAFF
NA	TRBV6-5	TRBJ1-5	CASGVSRPKNQPQHF
NA	TRBV27	TRBJ1-5	CASSPGAVQTQPQHF
NA	TRBV5-4	TRBJ2-5	CASSLFTGQKETQYF
NA	TRBV6-5	TRBJ2-1	CASSPTSGGRDEQFF
NA	TRBV7-2	TRBJ1-2	CASSRRWGQGNYGYTF
NA	TRBV3-1/TRBV3-2	TRBJ1-6	CASSQGAGNTGTSPLHF
NA	TRBV7-6	TRBJ1-1	CASSLEGVSNTEAFF
once	TRBV12-5	TRBJ2-3	CASGSPNFSDGTQYF
NA	TRBV6-5	TRBJ2-3	CASRGTPSTDTQYF
NA	TRBV5-1	TRBJ2-7	CASSLEWTTYEQYF
NA	TRBV6-1	TRBJ2-5	CASGEQGETQYF
NA	TRBV9	TRBJ2-5	CASSAWTEPGTQYF
NA	TRBV6-2/TRBV6-3	TRBJ1-6	CASSYTSYNSPLHF
NA	TRBV27	TRBJ1-5	CASSGTGAAQPQHF
once	TRBV5-5	TRBJ1-6	CASSIGQGTTSPLHF
NA	TRBV7-9	TRBJ2-2	CASSPGNTGELFF
once	TRBV27	TRBJ1-4	CASSSGTGRRFEKLFF
NA	TRBV7-9	TRBJ2-3	CASSLGLGWRGDTQYF
NA	TRBV5-1	TRBJ1-6	CASSLVQNSPLHF
NA	TRBV28	TRBJ1-1	CASSQPTVTEAFF
NA	TRBV11-2	TRBJ2-5	CASSPGTGEETQYF
once	TRBV5-1	TRBJ1-2	CASSPGPRSYGYTF
NA	TRBV9	TRBJ2-3	CASTRVGGSTDTQYF
NA	TRBV6-5	TRBJ2-2	CASIRQINTGELFF
NA	TRBV5-1	TRBJ2-1	CASSLGTSGTYNEQFF
NA	TRBV5-5	TRBJ1-1	CASSLEGRVQAFF
NA	TRBV18	TRBJ1-1	CASSLQQGAPAEAFF
NA	TRBV9	TRBJ1-4	CASSVGSDEKLFF
NA	TRBV28	TRBJ1-3	CASRAGGVLSGNTIYF
NA	TRBV6-2/TRBV6-3	TRBJ1-1	CASSYQGQGSTEAFF
many	TRBV2	TRBJ2-5	CASRGRQQETQYF
once	TRBV24-1	TRBJ2-2	CATSDSPRTGELFF
NA	TRBV6-1	TRBJ2-5	CASSERSRGETQYF
few	TRBV21-1	TRBJ2-3	CASSKRTGWPHTDTQYF
NA	TRBV27	TRBJ1-1	CASSLDRDTEAFF
NA	TRBV19	TRBJ2-2	CASSLGLAGGLNTGELFF
NA	TRBV6-5	TRBJ1-2	CASSYSGGISGYTF
NA	TRBV4-3	TRBJ2-6	CASSQIAGGPSSGANVLTF
NA	TRBV18	TRBJ1-1	CASSPGGNTEAFF
NA	TRBV11-1	TRBJ1-2	CASSPDLDRGQDGYTF
NA	TRBV4-2	TRBJ2-7	CASSPGTSVDEQYF
NA	TRBV5-1	TRBJ1-1	CASRPETGNSNTEAFF